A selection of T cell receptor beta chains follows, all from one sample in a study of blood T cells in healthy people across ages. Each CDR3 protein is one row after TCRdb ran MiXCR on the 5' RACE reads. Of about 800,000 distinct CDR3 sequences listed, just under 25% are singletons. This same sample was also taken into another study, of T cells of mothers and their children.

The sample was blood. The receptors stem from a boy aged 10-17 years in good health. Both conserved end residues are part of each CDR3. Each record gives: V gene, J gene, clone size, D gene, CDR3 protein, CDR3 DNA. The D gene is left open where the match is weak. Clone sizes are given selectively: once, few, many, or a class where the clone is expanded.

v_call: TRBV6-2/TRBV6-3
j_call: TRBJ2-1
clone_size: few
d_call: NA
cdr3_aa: CASSYSTVLGEQFF
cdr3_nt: TGTGCCAGCAGTTACTCTACCGTCCTCGGTGAGCAGTTCTTC

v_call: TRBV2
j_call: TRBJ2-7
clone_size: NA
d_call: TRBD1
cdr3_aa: CASVGDSGFYEQYF
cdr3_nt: TGTGCCAGCGTCGGGGACAGTGGATTCTACGAGCAGTACTTC

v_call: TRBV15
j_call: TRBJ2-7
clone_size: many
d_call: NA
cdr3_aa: CATSRAGERYEQYF
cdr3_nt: TGTGCCACCAGCAGAGCGGGAGAGCGGTACGAGCAGTACTTC

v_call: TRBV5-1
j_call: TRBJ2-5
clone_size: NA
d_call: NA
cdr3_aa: CASSFDRSGETQYF
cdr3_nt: TGCGCCAGCAGTTTTGACAGGTCGGGGGAGACCCAGTACTTC

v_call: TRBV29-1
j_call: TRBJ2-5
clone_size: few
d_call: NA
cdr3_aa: CSVPRRDTETPYF
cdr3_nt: TGCAGCGTTCCCAGGCGGGACACAGAGACCCCGTACTTC

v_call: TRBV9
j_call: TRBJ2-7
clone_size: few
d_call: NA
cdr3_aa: CASSRRSAGASYEQYF
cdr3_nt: TGTGCCAGCAGCCGACGGTCGGCAGGGGCCTCCTACGAGCAGTACTTC

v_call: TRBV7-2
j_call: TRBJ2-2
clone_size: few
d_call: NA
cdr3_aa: CASSFRGDVWDTGELFF
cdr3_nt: TGTGCCAGCAGCTTTCGAGGGGACGTCTGGGACACCGGGGAGCTGTTTTTT

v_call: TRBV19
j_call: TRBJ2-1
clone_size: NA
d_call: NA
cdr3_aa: CASMTSPTGNEQFF
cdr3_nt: TGTGCCAGTATGACTAGTCCTACCGGCAATGAGCAGTTCTTC

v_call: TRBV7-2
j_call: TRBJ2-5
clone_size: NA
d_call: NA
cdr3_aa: CASGVVEDGAQETQYF
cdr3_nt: TGTGCCAGCGGGGTTGTGGAGGACGGGGCTCAAGAGACCCAGTACTTC

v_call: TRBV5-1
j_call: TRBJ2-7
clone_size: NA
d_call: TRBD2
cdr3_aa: CASSLLAAGSYEQYF
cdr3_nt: TGCGCCAGCAGCTTACTAGCGGCCGGGTCCTACGAGCAGTACTTC

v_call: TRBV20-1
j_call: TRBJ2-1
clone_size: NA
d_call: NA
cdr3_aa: CSARDVEGLGNEQFF
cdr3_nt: TGCAGTGCTAGAGATGTCGAGGGTTTGGGCAATGAGCAGTTCTTC

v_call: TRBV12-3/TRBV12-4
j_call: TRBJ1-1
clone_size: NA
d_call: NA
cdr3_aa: CASSLWGGRNTEAFF
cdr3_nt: TGTGCCAGCAGTTTATGGGGGGGGCGGAACACTGAAGCTTTCTTT

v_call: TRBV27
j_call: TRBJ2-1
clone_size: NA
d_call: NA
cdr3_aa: CASSKLGSYNEQFF
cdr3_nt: TGTGCCAGCAGTAAGCTAGGCTCCTACAATGAGCAGTTCTTC

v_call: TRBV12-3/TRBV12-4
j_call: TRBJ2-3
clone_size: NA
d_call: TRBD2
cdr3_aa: CASSLSSGVPPTDTQYF
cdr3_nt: TGTGCCAGCAGTTTATCTAGCGGGGTTCCCCCCACAGATACGCAGTATTTT

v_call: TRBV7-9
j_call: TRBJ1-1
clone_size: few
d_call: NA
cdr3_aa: CASSFSVHGMNTEAFF
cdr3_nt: TGTGCCAGCAGCTTCTCCGTCCATGGCATGAACACTGAAGCTTTCTTT

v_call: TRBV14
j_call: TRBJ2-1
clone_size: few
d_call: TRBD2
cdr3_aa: CASSQDPPLAGINEQFF
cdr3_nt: TGTGCCAGCAGCCAAGATCCCCCACTAGCGGGGATCAATGAGCAGTTCTTC

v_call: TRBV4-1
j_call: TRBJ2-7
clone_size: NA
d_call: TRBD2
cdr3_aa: CASSHTTSGYEQYF
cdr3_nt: TGCGCCAGCAGTCATACGACTAGCGGGTACGAGCAGTACTTC

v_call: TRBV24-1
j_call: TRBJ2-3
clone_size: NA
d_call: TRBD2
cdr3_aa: CATSDRGSTGGTTDTQYF
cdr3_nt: TGTGCCACCAGTGATCGCGGCTCAACGGGAGGGACCACAGATACGCAGTATTTT

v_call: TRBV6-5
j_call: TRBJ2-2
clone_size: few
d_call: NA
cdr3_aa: CASSYSTGLNTGELFF
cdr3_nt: TGTGCCAGCAGTTACTCGACGGGGCTAAACACCGGGGAGCTGTTTTTT

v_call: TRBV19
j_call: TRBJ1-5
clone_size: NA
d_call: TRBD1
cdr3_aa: CASRTGGLNQPQHF
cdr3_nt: TGTGCCAGTCGAACAGGGGGCCTCAATCAGCCCCAGCATTTT

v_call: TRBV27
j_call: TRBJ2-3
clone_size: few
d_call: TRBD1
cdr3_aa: CASSLSGQGASTDTQYF
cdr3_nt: TGTGCCAGCAGTTTATCGGGCCAGGGGGCAAGCACAGATACGCAGTATTTT

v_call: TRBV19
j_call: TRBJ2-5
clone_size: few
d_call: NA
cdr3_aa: CASSTFEGETQYF
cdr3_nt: TGTGCCAGTAGTACCTTTGAGGGGGAGACCCAGTACTTC

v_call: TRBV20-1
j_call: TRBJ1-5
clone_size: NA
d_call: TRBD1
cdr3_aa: CSARGLDRGGLSNQPQHF
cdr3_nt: TGCAGTGCTAGAGGCCTCGACAGGGGAGGTCTTAGCAATCAGCCCCAGCATTTT

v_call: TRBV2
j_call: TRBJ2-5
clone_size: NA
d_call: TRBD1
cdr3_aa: CASSADRGRGETQYF
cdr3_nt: TGTGCCAGCAGTGCCGACAGGGGGCGGGGGGAGACCCAGTACTTC

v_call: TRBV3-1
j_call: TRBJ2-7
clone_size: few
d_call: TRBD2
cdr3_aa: CASSQMTSGNYEQYF
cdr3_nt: TGTGCCAGCAGCCAAATGACCAGCGGGAACTACGAGCAGTACTTC

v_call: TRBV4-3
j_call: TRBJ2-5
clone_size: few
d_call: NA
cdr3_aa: CASSQGVGWGEETQYF
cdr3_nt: TGCGCCAGCAGCCAAGGGGTAGGGTGGGGAGAAGAGACCCAGTACTTC

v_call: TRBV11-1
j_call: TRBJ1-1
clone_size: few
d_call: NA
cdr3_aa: CASSFSKVAEAFF
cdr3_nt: TGTGCCAGCAGCTTCTCCAAAGTCGCTGAAGCTTTCTTT

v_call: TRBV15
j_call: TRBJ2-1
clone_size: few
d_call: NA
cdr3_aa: CATSRDPRPSYNEQFF
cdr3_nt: TGTGCCACCAGCAGAGATCCGCGGCCCTCCTACAATGAGCAGTTCTTC

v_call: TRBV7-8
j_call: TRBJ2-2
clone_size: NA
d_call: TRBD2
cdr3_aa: CASSSMGGVGTGELFF
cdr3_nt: TGTGCCAGCAGCTCTATGGGAGGGGTTGGCACCGGGGAGCTGTTTTTT

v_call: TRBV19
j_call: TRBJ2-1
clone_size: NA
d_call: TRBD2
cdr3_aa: CASSGLAGGLDEQFF
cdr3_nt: TGTGCCAGTAGTGGGCTAGCGGGGGGTCTGGATGAGCAGTTCTTC

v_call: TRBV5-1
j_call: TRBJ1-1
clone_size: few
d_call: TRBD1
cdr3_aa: CASSLDGQVNTEAFF
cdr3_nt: TGCGCCAGCAGCTTGGATGGACAGGTGAACACTGAAGCTTTCTTT

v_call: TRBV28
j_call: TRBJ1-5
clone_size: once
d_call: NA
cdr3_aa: CASSPGGSYSNQPQHF
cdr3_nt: TGTGCCAGCAGCCCCGGGGGCTCTTATAGCAATCAGCCCCAGCATTTT

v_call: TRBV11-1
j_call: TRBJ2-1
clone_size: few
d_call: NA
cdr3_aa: CASSLVSPHELTYNEQFF
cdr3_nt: TGTGCCAGCAGCTTAGTATCACCGCATGAGCTTACTTACAATGAGCAGTTCTTC

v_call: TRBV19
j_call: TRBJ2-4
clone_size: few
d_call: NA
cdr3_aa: CASSSFSKNIQYF
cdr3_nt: TGTGCCAGTAGTTCATTTTCCAAAAACATTCAGTACTTC

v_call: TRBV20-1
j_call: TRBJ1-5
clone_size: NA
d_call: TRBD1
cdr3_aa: CSALITGANNQPQHF
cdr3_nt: TGCAGTGCCCTGATTACAGGGGCCAACAATCAGCCCCAGCATTTT

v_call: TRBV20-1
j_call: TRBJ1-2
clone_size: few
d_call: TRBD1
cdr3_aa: CSARGRQGVYYGYTF
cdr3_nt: TGCAGTGCTAGAGGAAGACAGGGGGTTTACTATGGCTACACCTTC

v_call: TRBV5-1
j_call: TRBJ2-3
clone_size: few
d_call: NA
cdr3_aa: CASSLLGQASTDTQYF
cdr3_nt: TGCGCCAGCAGCTTGCTCGGGCAGGCTAGCACAGATACGCAGTATTTT

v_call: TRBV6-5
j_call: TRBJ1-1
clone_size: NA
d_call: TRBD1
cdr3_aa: CASSYSTGGAFF
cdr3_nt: TGTGCCAGCAGTTACTCAACAGGGGGAGCTTTCTTT

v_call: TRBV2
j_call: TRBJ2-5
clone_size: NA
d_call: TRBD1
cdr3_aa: CASNERDRLEETQYF
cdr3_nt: TGTGCCAGCAACGAAAGGGACAGGTTAGAAGAGACCCAGTACTTC

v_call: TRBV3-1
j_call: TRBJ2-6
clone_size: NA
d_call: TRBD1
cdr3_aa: CASSLVGQGFSGANVLTF
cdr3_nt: TGTGCCAGCAGCCTAGTGGGACAGGGATTCTCTGGGGCCAACGTCCTGACTTTC

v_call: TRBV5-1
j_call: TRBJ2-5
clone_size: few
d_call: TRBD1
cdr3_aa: CASSTGQATQETQYF
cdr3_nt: TGCGCCAGCAGCACCGGACAGGCGACTCAAGAGACCCAGTACTTC

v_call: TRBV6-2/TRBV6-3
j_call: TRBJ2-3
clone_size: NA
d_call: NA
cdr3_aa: CASSYGGLDTQYF
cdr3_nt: TGTGCCAGCAGTTACGGCGGGTTGGATACGCAGTATTTT

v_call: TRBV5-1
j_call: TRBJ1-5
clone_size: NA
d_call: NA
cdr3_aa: CASAEGSNQPQHF
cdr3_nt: TGCGCCAGTGCTGAGGGTAGCAATCAGCCCCAGCATTTT

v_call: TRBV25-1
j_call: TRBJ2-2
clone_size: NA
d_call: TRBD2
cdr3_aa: CATARTSGNTGELFF
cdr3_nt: TGTGCCACCGCTAGAACTAGCGGGAACACCGGGGAGCTGTTTTTT

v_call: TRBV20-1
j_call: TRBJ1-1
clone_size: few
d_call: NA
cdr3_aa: CSASAGAQITEAFF
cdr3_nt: TGCAGTGCTTCGGCAGGGGCGCAGATCACTGAAGCTTTCTTT

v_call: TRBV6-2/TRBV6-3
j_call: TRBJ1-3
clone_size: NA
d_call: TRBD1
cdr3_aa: CASSYVTGSSGNTIYF
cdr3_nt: TGTGCCAGCAGTTACGTGACAGGGTCCTCTGGAAACACCATATATTTT

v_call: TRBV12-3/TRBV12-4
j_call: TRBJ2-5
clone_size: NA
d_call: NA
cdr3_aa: CASMGDLQETQYF
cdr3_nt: TGTGCCAGCATGGGCGACCTACAAGAGACCCAGTACTTC

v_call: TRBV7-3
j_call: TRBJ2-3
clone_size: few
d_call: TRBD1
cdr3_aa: CASSQTGDFPGDTQYF
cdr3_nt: TGTGCCAGCAGCCAGACAGGGGACTTTCCGGGGGATACGCAGTATTTT

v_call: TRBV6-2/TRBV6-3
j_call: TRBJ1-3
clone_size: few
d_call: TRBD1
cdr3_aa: CASSDRGPSSGNTIYF
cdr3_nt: TGTGCCAGCAGCGACAGGGGACCATCCTCTGGAAACACCATATATTTT

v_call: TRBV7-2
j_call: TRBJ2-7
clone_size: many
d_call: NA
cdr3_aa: CASSLGLNYEQYF
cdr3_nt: TGTGCCAGCAGCTTAGGACTTAACTACGAGCAGTACTTC

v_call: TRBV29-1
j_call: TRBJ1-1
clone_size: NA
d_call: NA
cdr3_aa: CSVTDSLNTEAFF
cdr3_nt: TGCAGCGTTACTGACAGCCTGAACACTGAAGCTTTCTTT

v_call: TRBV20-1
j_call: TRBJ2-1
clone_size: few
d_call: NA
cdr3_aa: CSASLVHEQFF
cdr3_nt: TGCAGTGCTAGTCTGGTCCATGAGCAGTTCTTC

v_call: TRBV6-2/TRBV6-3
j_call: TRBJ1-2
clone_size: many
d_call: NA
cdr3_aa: CASSYAAGVNYGYTF
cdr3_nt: TGTGCCAGCAGTTACGCGGCAGGTGTGAACTATGGCTACACCTTC

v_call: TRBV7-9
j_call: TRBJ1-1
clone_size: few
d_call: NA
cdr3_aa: CASSLAGSGNTEAFF
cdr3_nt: TGTGCCAGCAGCTTAGCCGGGTCCGGGAACACTGAAGCTTTCTTT

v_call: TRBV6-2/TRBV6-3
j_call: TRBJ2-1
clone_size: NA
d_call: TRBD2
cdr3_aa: CTSSYRLAGGPHEQFF
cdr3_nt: TGTACCAGCAGTTACAGGCTAGCGGGAGGGCCTCATGAGCAGTTCTTC

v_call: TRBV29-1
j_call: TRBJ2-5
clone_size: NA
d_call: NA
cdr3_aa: CSVDGSQETQYF
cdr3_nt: TGCAGCGTTGACGGGAGCCAAGAGACCCAGTACTTC

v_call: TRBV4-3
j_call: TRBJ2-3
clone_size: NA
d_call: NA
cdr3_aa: CASSQDSWGGRPSSTDTQYF
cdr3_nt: TGCGCCAGCAGCCAAGATTCGTGGGGCGGGCGCCCTTCTAGCACAGATACGCAGTATTTT

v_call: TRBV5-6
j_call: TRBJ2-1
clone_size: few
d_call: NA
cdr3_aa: CASSFRQVDEQFF
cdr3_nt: TGTGCCAGCAGCTTTAGACAGGTCGATGAGCAGTTCTTC